The TCR beta chain described here comes from a study of shared clonotypes between healthy human individuals (TCRdb year 2020). For the wider study: The cohort comprised two women and a few men aged 18 to 49 years. For each donor, three plates each were used for CD4 naive and CD4 memory, two plates were used for CD8 naive, and one plate was used for CD8 memory. The study deeply sequenced blood TCR repertoires of five healthy adults to estimate repertoire size and the extent of clonotype sharing between individuals. Different laboratories and diverse techniques were used to prepare libraries and sequence TCR repertoires, to increase sequencing depth and limit assay-specific biases. Per donor, leukapheresis produced somewhere between about 0.85 and 9.5 billion PBMCs.

On this clone: Its antigen remains unidentified. Base qualities are not at hand, and no much larger clone is one base apart.

CD8 naive samples were obtained by positive selection for CCR7 among CD45RO-negative cells, yielding a CD45RA+CCR7+ population from which TemRA cells were excluded. The donors were healthy, HIV-negative adults with no recently reported acute infections or vaccinations. All donors were Caucasian adults living in Nashville, Tennessee, USA. Blood was obtained by leukapheresis, after which PBMCs were separated by Ficoll-Histopaque density gradient centrifugation and cryopreserved in liquid nitrogen vapor phase. Analytical flow cytometry was used to check the purity and quantity of every magnetically sorted T cell population. Genomic DNA was isolated from each sorted fraction and quantified by UV absorbance on a Nanodrop 2000c. TCR CDR3 regions were amplified from genomic DNA by multiplex PCR using the deep immunoSEQ assay. Extracted genomic DNA from each cell subset was distributed evenly across all wells of several immunoSEQ 96-well plates, and each plate was treated as a replicate. For sorted subsets, 150 to 250 ng of genomic DNA, equivalent to around 30,000 T cell genomes, went into each replicate PCR. Purified libraries were quantified with a Qubit 3.0 fluorometer, sized on a Bioanalyzer 2100, and re-quantified with the KAPA Library Quantification kit. Each immunoSEQ 96-well plate was sequenced on its own single-read 150-cycle Illumina NextSeq 550 flow cell. The authors' analysis ran thus. Because the immunoSEQ output held only junctional sequences and lacked quality scores, the filtering could not match the filtering applied to full-length reads. Sequences were annotated with PyIR, a Python wrapper for IgBLAST v1.9, and V/J genes and CDR3 were assigned using IMGT germline references. Reads were removed for weak V/J assignments (E-value above 1e-6), missing CDR3, stop codons, out-of-frame junctions, or ambiguous translated residues. V3J clonotypes were defined as sequences sharing an identical inferred V gene, J gene, and CDR3 amino acid sequence. The percentage overlap between two repertoires was calculated by dividing the number of shared unique clonotypes by the size of the smaller repertoire. RTK rarefaction, the Chao1 estimator, and Recon v2.1 estimates of unobserved clonotypes were used to assess repertoire richness. Generation probabilities were computed with OLGA for all TCRbeta clonotypes obtained by the gDNA method from several donors. What TCRdb holds here is the immuneACCESS table cut down to in-frame rearrangements. Part of the clones is not present; checked against another copy, under half of the missing clones reflect an unresolved V gene, and the others are unexplained. V, J and clone size are taken as reported in that table, and D and trimming were inferred from the DNA itself. A total of about 680,000 clones appear in this sample, roughly 94% of them only once. The ten largest clones take up approximately 22% of the sample.

From the cysteine through the phenylalanine, the CDR3 covers 15 amino acids. The only DNA kept is the CDR3, 45 bases in frame from the first base. The germline V gene specifies MNHNS as CDR1 and SASEGT as CDR2. The V and J ends are trimmed by 1 base and 0 bases, leaving 7 bases between them. General findings and caveats noted by the study authors: Across a handful of donors, 5% to 6% of naive CD4, approximately 3.5% of naive CD8, 2.3% of memory CD4, and about 0.4% of memory CD8 clonotypes were shared. Estimated clonotype richness was generally larger for naive than for memory subsets. Even with the large sequencing depth, rarefaction of the sorted-subset datasets indicated that sequencing was incomplete. Pairwise subsampling led to the expectation that sequencing depth would affect the degree of clonotype sharing among donors. Compared with non-shared clonotypes, clonotypes shared by all four sorted-subset donors had higher generation probabilities. Sampling was restricted to blood, and TCR repertoires in tissue are likely to differ from TCR repertoires in blood. Because the study included a small number of donors, the genetic and exposure-history diversity represented was limited.

Specimen: naive CD8+ T cells sorted from blood. This specimen's cell subset or site label, interpreted: CD45RA+CCR7+. This clonotype was sampled from a man aged 25-45 years in good health. The chain couples TRBV6-1 to TRBJ2-1; TRBD2 is a weak D gene call, 5 bases matching. The CDR3 reads CASSEERSSYNEQFF. The DNA is as follows: TGTGCCAGCAGTGAAGAGCGGAGCTCCTACAATGAGCAGTTCTTC.